Listed below are T cell receptor beta chains from one sample, sequenced in a study of technical replicates of blood from a few donors. The repertoire was sequenced with immunoSEQ multiplex PCR; TCRdb's copy has only in-frame clones and lacks some. The table lists approximately 70,000 clones, approximately 93% of them singletons. Sequencing was carried out using PBMCs. The receptors were sampled from a human donor in good health. Some clones in this sample may be carry-over from other donors' samples. Each CDR3 is given with its conserved first and last residue. The D gene is left open where the match is weak. A row's size may be missing; if present it is once, few, many or a size class.

-,TRBJ1-2,-,TRBV28,CASSSQSRGGYTF,TGTGCCAGCAGTTCACAGTCGCGGGGTGGCTACACCTTC
TRBD1,TRBJ2-7,-,TRBV4-3,CASSPSIGTGGLRDEQYF,TGCGCCAGCAGCCCGTCCATAGGGACAGGGGGCCTGAGGGACGAGCAGTACTTC
TRBD1,TRBJ2-7,-,TRBV6-1,CASILSVGTAYEQYF,TGTGCCAGCATCTTATCAGTAGGGACAGCCTACGAGCAGTACTTC
TRBD1,TRBJ2-3,-,TRBV2,CASSEVGQGIGAQYF,TGTGCCAGCAGTGAAGTCGGACAGGGGATTGGGGCGCAGTATTTT
-,TRBJ2-7,once,TRBV19,CASSISGVEQYF,TGTGCCAGTAGTATTTCAGGGGTCGAGCAGTACTTC
TRBD1,TRBJ1-1,-,TRBV18,CASSREQGAATEAFF,TGTGCCAGCTCACGGGAACAGGGGGCGGCCACTGAAGCTTTCTTT
TRBD1,TRBJ1-3,-,TRBV5-1,CASTLSGTGVGNTIYF,TGCGCCAGCACACTATCCGGGACAGGGGTCGGAAACACCATATATTTT
-,TRBJ2-1,-,TRBV27,CASSFAGQNNEQFF,TGTGCCAGCAGTTTTGCAGGGCAGAATAATGAGCAGTTCTTC
-,TRBJ2-2,-,TRBV5-8,CASSSLPGGRGNTGELFF,TGTGCCAGCAGCTCCTTACCCGGGGGACGGGGGAACACCGGGGAGCTGTTTTTT
-,TRBJ1-3,-,TRBV4-3,CASSQGSRISGNTIYF,TGCGCCAGCAGCCAAGGCAGTCGAATCTCTGGAAACACCATATATTTT
TRBD1,TRBJ1-5,-,TRBV29-1,CSVLTGQGIGQPQHF,TGCAGCGTTCTAACTGGACAGGGGATTGGTCAGCCCCAGCATTTT
-,TRBJ2-5,-,TRBV2,CASSAVGVGETQYF,TGTGCCAGCAGTGCGGTGGGAGTCGGGGAGACCCAGTACTTC
TRBD1,TRBJ2-7,-,TRBV7-2,CASSLAWGTAEQYF,TGTGCCAGCAGCTTAGCGTGGGGGACAGCCGAGCAGTACTTC
-,TRBJ1-1,-,TRBV6-5,CASSYSTGDIGGAFF,TGTGCCAGCAGTTACTCAACAGGCGATATAGGGGGAGCTTTCTTT
TRBD1,TRBJ1-6,once,TRBV5-4,CASSLASGGSYNSPLHF,TGTGCCAGCAGCTTGGCATCAGGGGGCTCCTATAATTCACCCCTCCACTTT
-,TRBJ2-5,once,TRBV7-9,CASSLGTVVETQYF,TGTGCCAGCAGCTTAGGCACAGTCGTAGAGACCCAGTACTTC
TRBD1,TRBJ2-7,-,TRBV7-3,CASSSRQGTYEQYF,TGTGCCAGCAGCTCACGACAGGGCACCTACGAGCAGTACTTC
-,TRBJ1-5,-,TRBV30,CAWSPFSGSNQPQHF,TGTGCCTGGAGTCCGTTCTCGGGGAGCAATCAGCCCCAGCATTTT
TRBD1,TRBJ1-5,-,TRBV2,CASRPNRGASNQPQHF,TGTGCCAGCAGACCCAACAGGGGGGCTAGCAATCAGCCCCAGCATTTT
-,TRBJ2-5,once,TRBV7-2,CASSKGLSWDETQYF,TGTGCCAGCAGCAAAGGACTTAGCTGGGATGAGACCCAGTACTTC
-,TRBJ2-3,-,TRBV9,CASSVGAGTDTQYF,TGTGCCAGCAGCGTAGGAGCAGGGACAGATACGCAGTATTTT
-,TRBJ2-2,-,TRBV23-1,CASGRRGGELFF,TGCGCCAGCGGCCGAAGGGGTGGGGAGCTGTTTTTT
TRBD2,TRBJ2-7,-,TRBV6-5,CASRSGSWYEQYF,TGTGCCAGCAGGAGCGGGAGTTGGTACGAGCAGTACTTC
TRBD2,TRBJ2-1,-,TRBV27,CASSLTGGSYNEQFF,TGTGCCAGCAGTTTAACGGGGGGCTCCTACAATGAGCAGTTCTTC
-,TRBJ1-5,-,TRBV7-9,CASSLAGGNQPQHF,TGTGCCAGCAGCTTAGCAGGGGGCAATCAGCCCCAGCATTTT
-,TRBJ2-7,once,TRBV7-9,CASSPQSSYEQYF,TGTGCCAGCAGCCCACAGAGCTCCTACGAGCAGTACTTC
-,TRBJ1-5,-,TRBV7-3,CAGPQASNQPQHF,TGTGCCGGACCACAGGCTAGCAATCAGCCCCAGCATTTT
TRBD2,TRBJ2-3,-,TRBV2,CASSRLARGMADTQYF,TGTGCCAGCAGTAGACTAGCTCGGGGCATGGCAGATACGCAGTATTTT
TRBD1,TRBJ2-1,-,TRBV6-5,CASSPPTGSNEQFF,TGTGCCAGCAGTCCCCCGACAGGGTCCAATGAGCAGTTCTTC
TRBD1,TRBJ1-1,-,TRBV2,CASGLDRGNTEAFF,TGTGCCAGCGGATTGGACAGGGGGAACACTGAAGCTTTCTTT
-,TRBJ2-1,-,TRBV5-1,CASSLKDSMNEQFF,TGCGCCAGCAGCTTGAAGGACAGTATGAATGAGCAGTTCTTC
TRBD1,TRBJ1-3,-,TRBV19,CASSLETGVGNTIYF,TGTGCCAGTAGCCTAGAAACAGGGGTTGGAAACACCATATATTTT
TRBD2,TRBJ2-5,-,TRBV6-5,CASTPGGTYAVTQYF,TGTGCCAGCACCCCGGGGGGGACCTACGCTGTGACCCAGTACTTC
TRBD1,TRBJ2-3,-,TRBV10-3,CAISESGDRASTDTQYF,TGTGCCATCAGTGAGTCTGGGGACAGGGCTAGCACAGATACGCAGTATTTT
TRBD2,TRBJ2-1,once,TRBV6-5,CASRYGTSVFRDEQFF,TGTGCCAGCAGATACGGGACTAGCGTCTTTAGGGATGAGCAGTTCTTC
TRBD1,TRBJ1-1,once,TRBV10-2,CASSGGGGTEAFF,TGCGCCAGCAGTGGAGGGGGCGGGACTGAAGCTTTCTTT
-,TRBJ1-6,-,TRBV5-5,CASSLISDSPLHF,TGTGCCAGCAGCTTGATTAGCGATTCACCCCTCCACTTT
TRBD1,TRBJ2-7,once,TRBV7-3,CASSLRDRDYEQYF,TGTGCCAGCAGCTTAAGGGACAGGGACTACGAGCAGTACTTC
TRBD2,TRBJ2-5,-,TRBV7-7,CASSLRDSGGETQYF,TGTGCCAGCAGCTTGAGGGACTCGGGGGGGGAGACCCAGTACTTC
-,TRBJ1-1,-,TRBV29-1,CSGTGHSNTEAFF,TGCAGCGGTACGGGACACTCGAACACTGAAGCTTTCTTT
TRBD2,TRBJ2-1,once,TRBV9,CASSVITSGLNEQFF,TGTGCCAGCAGCGTAATCACTAGCGGACTCAATGAGCAGTTCTTC
-,TRBJ1-1,-,TRBV5-6,CASSLLQGNTEAFF,TGTGCCAGCAGCTTGTTACAGGGGAACACTGAAGCTTTCTTT
-,TRBJ1-1,-,TRBV7-2,CASSYQGKNTEAFF,TGTGCCAGCAGCTATCAGGGGAAGAACACTGAAGCTTTCTTT
-,TRBJ1-2,-,TRBV4-2,CASSRQGASNYGYTF,TGTGCCAGCAGCCGCCAGGGCGCTTCTAACTATGGCTACACCTTC
TRBD1,TRBJ2-1,-,TRBV19,CASSIDRDPYNEQFF,TGTGCCAGTAGTATTGACAGGGACCCCTACAATGAGCAGTTCTTC
-,TRBJ1-2,few,TRBV7-2,CASSFRDGGVYGYTF,TGTGCCAGCAGCTTCCGCGACGGGGGAGTCTATGGCTACACCTTC
TRBD2,TRBJ2-5,-,TRBV7-9,CASSPPSGGYQETQYF,TGTGCCAGCAGCCCACCTAGCGGGGGGTACCAAGAGACCCAGTACTTC
-,TRBJ2-7,-,TRBV4-2,CASSQTAETYEQYF,TGTGCCAGCAGCCAAACCGCAGAAACCTACGAGCAGTACTTC
TRBD1,TRBJ2-7,-,TRBV5-1,CASSLVTGGNEQYF,TGCGCCAGCAGCTTGGTGACAGGGGGCAACGAGCAGTACTTC
-,TRBJ2-3,-,TRBV29-1,CSGGTTTDTQYF,TGCAGCGGGGGGACAACGACAGATACGCAGTATTTT
TRBD2,TRBJ2-7,-,TRBV11-1,CASSQRGHEQYF,TGTGCCAGCAGTCAGCGGGGCCACGAGCAGTACTTC
TRBD2,TRBJ2-1,-,TRBV7-3,CASSLGTSGVYNEQFF,TGTGCCAGCAGCTTAGGGACTAGCGGAGTCTACAATGAGCAGTTCTTC
TRBD2,TRBJ2-1,-,TRBV5-1,CASSLVGGGYNEQFF,TGCGCCAGCAGCTTGGTCGGCGGGGGATACAATGAGCAGTTCTTC
-,TRBJ2-7,-,TRBV5-5,CASSFGSSSEQYF,TGTGCCAGCAGCTTCGGTAGTTCCTCCGAGCAGTACTTC
-,TRBJ2-7,-,TRBV5-1,CASSLGEIAAYEQYF,TGCGCCAGCAGCTTGGGGGAAATAGCGGCCTACGAGCAGTACTTC
-,TRBJ1-1,-,TRBV14,CASSQLGASNTEAFF,TGTGCCAGCAGCCAGTTGGGGGCCTCGAACACTGAAGCTTTCTTT
TRBD1,TRBJ1-6,-,TRBV30,CAWSVVGRWGQVDSPLHF,TGTGCCTGGAGTGTAGTAGGGCGTTGGGGACAGGTCGATTCACCCCTCCACTTT